A selection of T cell receptor beta chains follows, all from one sample in a study of T cell repertoires in cytomegalovirus infection. TCRdb re-derived calls from the reads in MiXCR, one entry per CDR3 protein. The data contain roughly 310,000 distinct CDR3 sequences, around 29% of them singletons. Which antigens these TCRs recognize remains unknown. The material was cultured PBMCs, obtained from culture after CMV antigen stimulation. The receptors shown here come from a human donor in good health (CMV status not recorded). Some clones in this sample may be carry-over from other donors' samples. The CDR3 runs from the conserved cysteine through the conserved F or W. A D gene is named only where the DNA matches it firmly. Clone size is not always given. Where it is, it says once, few, many or a class for expanded clones.

>.|TRBV11-3|.|TRBJ2-1
CASSAYPSFADNEQFF
TGTGCCAGCAGCGCCTATCCTAGTTTCGCGGACAATGAGCAGTTCTTC
>.|TRBV12-3/TRBV12-4|.|TRBJ1-2
CASSLGGDVYGYTF
TGTGCCAGCAGTTTAGGAGGGGATGTGTATGGCTACACCTTC
>.|TRBV2|.|TRBJ1-2
CASSVRGDGYTF
TGTGCCAGCAGTGTCAGGGGAGATGGCTACACCTTC
>.|TRBV7-8|.|TRBJ2-7
CASSLAVGSYEQYF
TGTGCCAGCAGCCTCGCAGTGGGAAGTTACGAGCAGTACTTC
>few|TRBV7-2|.|TRBJ2-5
CASSSRGSPQETQYF
TGTGCCAGCAGCAGTCGGGGCAGCCCCCAAGAGACCCAGTACTTC
>few|TRBV29-1|.|TRBJ2-6
CSVGLGSGANVLTF
TGCAGCGTTGGCCTGGGGTCTGGGGCCAACGTCCTGACTTTC
>.|TRBV2|.|TRBJ2-7
CASSEQGGDEQYF
TGTGCCAGCAGTGAGCAGGGGGGGGACGAGCAGTACTTC
>medium-sized|TRBV7-2|TRBD1|TRBJ1-6
CASSFGTGARSSYNSPLHF
TGTGCCAGCAGCTTCGGGACAGGGGCCAGGAGCTCCTATAATTCACCCCTCCACTTT
>.|TRBV11-2|.|TRBJ1-2
CASSLDPRIEVGYGYTF
TGTGCCAGCAGCTTAGATCCGCGTATCGAGGTTGGGTATGGCTACACCTTC
>few|TRBV7-2|.|TRBJ1-5
CASSLEGRRAQHF
TGTGCCAGCAGCTTAGAAGGCCGAAGGGCCCAGCATTTT
>.|TRBV19|.|TRBJ2-7
CAGSIESWYEQYF
TGTGCCGGTAGTATCGAGTCCTGGTACGAGCAGTACTTC
>few|TRBV28|.|TRBJ1-6
CASIGGNNSPLHF
TGTGCCAGCATCGGGGGTAATAATTCACCCCTCCACTTT
>.|TRBV12-3/TRBV12-4|.|TRBJ1-1
CASTLGGVNTEAFF
TGTGCCAGCACCCTAGGGGGGGTGAACACTGAAGCTTTCTTT
>.|TRBV12-3/TRBV12-4|TRBD1|TRBJ1-1
CASIPRGRALNTEAFF
TGTGCCAGCATTCCTAGGGGGCGGGCGTTGAACACTGAAGCTTTCTTT
>many|TRBV7-2|TRBD2|TRBJ2-1
CASSFPLGEVAGASSSYNEQFF
TGTGCCAGCAGCTTCCCCCTCGGTGAGGTAGCGGGGGCCTCCAGCTCCTACAATGAGCAGTTCTTC
>.|TRBV5-1|.|TRBJ2-6
CASTPNSGANVLTF
TGCGCCAGCACCCCCAATTCTGGGGCCAACGTCCTGACTTTC
>.|TRBV7-9|.|TRBJ1-2
CAGVKDSGYTF
TGTGCCGGCGTAAAGGACAGTGGCTACACCTTC
>many|TRBV7-2|TRBD1|TRBJ2-6
CASRFWTGSSSSGANVLTF
TGTGCCAGCAGGTTTTGGACAGGCTCCTCATCCTCTGGGGCCAACGTCCTGACTTTC
>few|TRBV19|TRBD1|TRBJ2-1
CASGQGRLGEQFF
TGTGCCAGTGGACAGGGGCGCCTAGGTGAGCAGTTCTTC
>.|TRBV15|TRBD1|TRBJ2-5
CATSVPGQGRRETQYF
TGTGCCACCAGCGTCCCGGGACAGGGTCGGCGAGAGACCCAGTACTTC
>.|TRBV6-1|TRBD1|TRBJ1-5
CASRGQEYSNQPQHF
TGTGCCAGCAGGGGACAGGAGTATAGCAATCAGCCCCAGCATTTT
>few|TRBV7-2|TRBD2|TRBJ2-3
CASSLTSGGSTQYF
TGTGCCAGCAGCTTAACTAGCGGGGGGAGTACGCAGTATTTT
>.|TRBV20-1|TRBD1|TRBJ2-7
CSAFHTRDRVNEQYF
TGCAGTGCCTTTCACACGCGGGACAGGGTTAACGAGCAGTACTTC
>few|TRBV19|.|TRBJ1-5
CASNPDRFYSNQPQHF
TGTGCCAGTAATCCGGACAGATTCTATAGCAATCAGCCCCAGCATTTT
>once|TRBV25-1|TRBD2|TRBJ2-1
CASSDYSGSPFLHGNEQFF
TGTGCCAGCAGTGACTATAGCGGGAGTCCTTTTTTACATGGCAATGAGCAGTTCTTC